These T cell receptor beta chains were read from a single sample in a study of CD8+CD57+ T cells in acquired aplastic anemia. TCRdb re-analysed the reads in MiXCR, keeping a single row per CDR3 protein. The table has some 290,000 distinct CDR3 sequences, roughly three fifths seen once. Sequencing was done on a sample of sorted CD4+, CD8+, or CD8+CD57+ T cells (not recorded which) from PBMCs. The receptors stem from a human donor with severe aplastic anemia or a healthy control (not recorded which). Both conserved end residues are part of each CDR3. The D gene is left open where the match is weak. Clone size appears in some rows only: once, few, many, or a class for an expanded clone.

.,many,TRBJ2-1,TRBV30,TGTGCCACGAGACCTGGGTACCCTTCATCAGGTGATGAGCAGTTCTTC,CATRPGYPSSGDEQFF
.,few,TRBJ1-5,TRBV10-2,TGCGCCAGCAGTGAGGCAGGGGGCAATCAGCCCCAGCATTTT,CASSEAGGNQPQHF
TRBD1,many,TRBJ1-6,TRBV5-8,TGTGCCAGCAGCGTCGGGGGAGGGGGCGATTCACCCCTCCACTTT,CASSVGGGGDSPLHF
.,.,TRBJ2-3,TRBV20-1,TGCAGTGCTAGCCGCCTACAGGGACTAGATACGCAGTATTTT,CSASRLQGLDTQYF
TRBD2,few,TRBJ2-7,TRBV20-1,TGCAGTGCTAGAGATCAGGATTCTAGCGGGAGACCCTACGAGCAGTACTTC,CSARDQDSSGRPYEQYF
.,many,TRBJ2-7,TRBV5-4,TGTGCCAGCAGCTTGGGGGGGACGCTACTATCCTACGAGCAGTACTTC,CASSLGGTLLSYEQYF
.,.,TRBJ2-7,TRBV6-5,TGTGCCACCCACACCCTGGACAGTTCTGGCAAGCAGTACTTC,CATHTLDSSGKQYF
.,once,TRBJ1-3,TRBV29-1,TGCAGCGTTGCCAAGGACATAGGAAACACCATATATTTT,CSVAKDIGNTIYF
.,many,TRBJ2-7,TRBV20-1,TGCAGTGCTCAGTCGGACAAGGGCGAGCAGTACTTC,CSAQSDKGEQYF
.,many,TRBJ1-2,TRBV3-1,TGTGCCAGCACCGGGCTGGGGGGTTATGGCTACACCTTC,CASTGLGGYGYTF
.,.,TRBJ1-5,TRBV24-1,TGTGCCACCAGTGATTGGGGACAGCCCCAGCATTTT,CATSDWGQPQHF
TRBD1,.,TRBJ2-3,TRBV10-3,TGTGCCATCAGTGCCCAGGGACAGGGATCCTACAATGAGCAGTATTTT,CAISAQGQGSYNEQYF
.,.,TRBJ2-1,TRBV9,TGTGCCAGCGGAGAGGGGGTATTCAATGAGCAGTTCTTC,CASGEGVFNEQFF
TRBD1,many,TRBJ1-2,TRBV5-1,TGCGCCAGCAGCACGACCGGCGGGGGGACAGCCCCCAACTATGGCTACACCTTC,CASSTTGGGTAPNYGYTF
TRBD2,once,TRBJ2-7,TRBV5-1,TGCGCCAGCAGCTTGGATAGCGGGAGCGGCGAGCAGTACTTC,CASSLDSGSGEQYF
.,once,TRBJ2-2,TRBV7-9,TGTGCCAGCAGCTTAAATCGAGGGCAGGGGGGGAACACCGGGGAGCTGTTTTTT,CASSLNRGQGGNTGELFF
.,.,TRBJ1-2,TRBV7-9,TGTGCCAGCAGCTTACAGGGCTGGAATGGCTACACCTTC,CASSLQGWNGYTF
.,few,TRBJ2-7,TRBV19,TGTGCCAGTAGTATTGGCGGGACGGCAAACTACGAGCAGTACTTC,CASSIGGTANYEQYF
.,.,TRBJ2-7,TRBV7-2,TGTGCCAGCAGCTTAGCGTCTATCAGGGGCGGTAGCTGGAACGAGCAGTACTTC,CASSLASIRGGSWNEQYF
TRBD1,.,TRBJ2-2,TRBV5-1,TGCGCCAGCAGCCCAGGACAGGCGGTGGCTAACACCGGGGAGCTGTTTTTT,CASSPGQAVANTGELFF
.,.,TRBJ2-7,TRBV20-1,TGCAGTGCTAGGAATCGAGGGACCTACGAGCAGTACTTC,CSARNRGTYEQYF
TRBD2,.,TRBJ2-7,TRBV7-9,TGTGCCAGCAGCTTAGGAGCGGGATCAAGCTACGAGCAGTACTTC,CASSLGAGSSYEQYF
TRBD2,.,TRBJ2-3,TRBV7-2,TGTGCCAGTAGCCCCACTCTAGCGGGGGACCTTGATGCGCAGTATTTT,CASSPTLAGDLDAQYF
.,many,TRBJ2-1,TRBV19,TGTGCCAGTAGTATTCGGGCGTTCGGAGAAAATGAGCAGTTCTTC,CASSIRAFGENEQFF
.,.,TRBJ1-1,TRBV12-3/TRBV12-4,TGTGCCATCCGAGTTTGGTCTGGGACCACTGAAGCTTTCTTT,CAIRVWSGTTEAFF
.,many,TRBJ2-1,TRBV11-2,TGTGCCAGCAGCTTAGTAGCCCGACTAGGGATCTACAATGAGCAGTTCTTC,CASSLVARLGIYNEQFF
TRBD1,.,TRBJ1-5,TRBV10-2,TGCGCCACGGGACAGGGATGGTCTCAGCCCCAGCATTTT,CATGQGWSQPQHF
TRBD1,.,TRBJ2-7,TRBV7-3,TGTGCCAGCAGCTTAAGGGGGGACAGGGTAGGCGAGCAGTACTTC,CASSLRGDRVGEQYF
.,many,TRBJ1-2,TRBV5-8,TGTGCCAGCAGCTTTCAGGTGGTGGATGGCTACACCTTC,CASSFQVVDGYTF
.,many,TRBJ1-6,TRBV6-1,TGTGCCAGCCTTCATACTTCACCCCTCCACTTT,CASLHTSPLHF
.,many,TRBJ2-5,TRBV7-9,TGTGCCAGCAGCTCCCGTGCCGGAGAAGAGACCCAGTACTTC,CASSSRAGEETQYF